This is a list of T cell receptor beta chains from one sample in a study of cytomegalovirus exposure and HLA in healthy donors. The table came from immunoSEQ multiplex PCR; TCRdb's copy has only in-frame clones and leaves some out. The sample carries 150,000 to 180,000 clones, roughly three quarters recorded once. The sequenced sample consisted of PBMCs. These receptors came from a young man in good health and CMV-seropositive. Each CDR3 is given with its conserved first and last residue. A D gene is named only where the DNA matches it firmly. The listing skips clone size in some rows; elsewhere it reads once, few, many or a size class.

j_gene: TRBJ2-3; d_gene: TRBD2; abundance: .; len: 20; v_gene: TRBV28; CDR3nt: TGTGCCAGCAGTTTACCCCCAGGGATCAGCGGGAGGGCCGAGACAGATACGCAGTATTTT; CDR3aa: CASSLPPGISGRAETDTQYF
j_gene: TRBJ2-5; d_gene: TRBD1; abundance: .; len: 14; v_gene: TRBV4-2; CDR3nt: TGTGCCAGCAGCCGTGGGACAGGGGGAGAGACCCAGTACTTC; CDR3aa: CASSRGTGGETQYF
j_gene: TRBJ2-1; d_gene: .; abundance: .; len: 13; v_gene: TRBV6-1; CDR3nt: TGTGCCAGCCAAAAGGAGCTAGCCGATGAGCAGTTCTTC; CDR3aa: CASQKELADEQFF
j_gene: TRBJ1-5; d_gene: .; abundance: .; len: 15; v_gene: TRBV25-1; CDR3nt: TGTGCCAGCAGTCCCACCTCCGCGGATCACCAGCCCCAGCATTTT; CDR3aa: CASSPTSADHQPQHF
j_gene: TRBJ1-1; d_gene: .; abundance: .; len: 14; v_gene: TRBV18; CDR3nt: TGTGCCAGCTCACCAGGGCAGGATAACACTGAAGCTTTCTTT; CDR3aa: CASSPGQDNTEAFF
j_gene: TRBJ2-1; d_gene: TRBD1; abundance: .; len: 15; v_gene: TRBV5-1; CDR3nt: TGCGCCAGCAGCTTGCTGGGACAGAGGGACAATGAGCAGTTCTTC; CDR3aa: CASSLLGQRDNEQFF
j_gene: TRBJ1-1; d_gene: .; abundance: .; len: 12; v_gene: TRBV15; CDR3nt: TGTGCCACCAGCAGAGCTGGCCCGTTAGCTTTCTTT; CDR3aa: CATSRAGPLAFF
j_gene: TRBJ2-2; d_gene: TRBD2; abundance: .; len: 17; v_gene: TRBV13; CDR3nt: TGTGCCAGCAGCCCCGGGGGGGATGCGGGAGTCACCGGGGAGCTGTTTTTT; CDR3aa: CASSPGGDAGVTGELFF
j_gene: TRBJ2-1; d_gene: TRBD1; abundance: few; len: 14; v_gene: TRBV27; CDR3nt: TGTGCCAGCAGTTTGGACAGGGGGCCTTCAAAGCAGTTCTTC; CDR3aa: CASSLDRGPSKQFF
j_gene: TRBJ1-4; d_gene: .; abundance: .; len: 15; v_gene: TRBV28; CDR3nt: TGTGCCAGCAGTTTATCGGCGGGGGACCCTGAGGAACTGTTTTTT; CDR3aa: CASSLSAGDPEELFF
j_gene: TRBJ1-2; d_gene: .; abundance: .; len: 14; v_gene: TRBV5-4; CDR3nt: TGTGCCAGCAGCTTGGATGAAAGCACCTATGGCTACACCTTC; CDR3aa: CASSLDESTYGYTF
j_gene: TRBJ2-5; d_gene: TRBD1; abundance: .; len: 15; v_gene: TRBV5-1; CDR3nt: TGCGCCAGCAGCTCCCGGGACAGGGGACAAGAGACCCAGTACTTC; CDR3aa: CASSSRDRGQETQYF
j_gene: TRBJ2-1; d_gene: .; abundance: .; len: 15; v_gene: TRBV7-6; CDR3nt: TGTGCCAGCAGCTTCGGGGGTGGTGTTGGCAATGAGCAGTTCTTC; CDR3aa: CASSFGGGVGNEQFF
j_gene: TRBJ1-2; d_gene: .; abundance: few; len: 15; v_gene: TRBV11-2; CDR3nt: TGTGCCAGCAGCTTAGAATACGGACAGAACTATGGCTACACCTTC; CDR3aa: CASSLEYGQNYGYTF
j_gene: TRBJ2-3; d_gene: .; abundance: few; len: 15; v_gene: TRBV5-1; CDR3nt: TGCGCCAGCAGCTTGCGGGGAACAACGGGAGATACGCAGTATTTT; CDR3aa: CASSLRGTTGDTQYF
j_gene: TRBJ2-5; d_gene: .; abundance: .; len: 15; v_gene: TRBV5-4; CDR3nt: TGTGCCAGCAGCACGACCTTGGACTCCCAAGAGACCCAGTACTTC; CDR3aa: CASSTTLDSQETQYF
j_gene: TRBJ2-5; d_gene: TRBD2; abundance: .; len: 14; v_gene: TRBV10-3; CDR3nt: TGTGCCATCAGTGACGGGACTAGTAGGGAGACCCAGTACTTC; CDR3aa: CAISDGTSRETQYF
j_gene: TRBJ2-6; d_gene: TRBD1; abundance: .; len: 17; v_gene: TRBV2; CDR3nt: TGTGCCAGCAGCACAGACAGGGATCGGGCTGGGGCCAACGTCCTGACTTTC; CDR3aa: CASSTDRDRAGANVLTF
j_gene: TRBJ2-7; d_gene: .; abundance: .; len: 16; v_gene: TRBV6-5; CDR3nt: TGTGCCAGCAGTTACGTGGGGCCAGCCTTCGAGTCCGAGCAGTACTTC; CDR3aa: CASSYVGPAFESEQYF
j_gene: TRBJ2-3; d_gene: .; abundance: .; len: 15; v_gene: TRBV9; CDR3nt: TGTGCCAGCAGCGTAGGAGTCCGGGATCGGGATACGCAGTATTTT; CDR3aa: CASSVGVRDRDTQYF
j_gene: TRBJ2-7; d_gene: TRBD1; abundance: once; len: 14; v_gene: TRBV11-3; CDR3nt: TGTGCCAGCAGCTTGACAGGGGGAGTGGGAGAGCAGTACTTC; CDR3aa: CASSLTGGVGEQYF
j_gene: TRBJ2-2; d_gene: TRBD2; abundance: .; len: 19; v_gene: TRBV7-9; CDR3nt: TGTGCCAGCAGCTTAGGTCCACGACTAGCGGGGCCGGGAACCGGGGAGCTGTTTTTT; CDR3aa: CASSLGPRLAGPGTGELFF
j_gene: TRBJ2-1; d_gene: TRBD1; abundance: .; len: 15; v_gene: TRBV6-5; CDR3nt: TGTGCCAGCAGTTTAAGCGGACAGGGGGCTGGTGAGCAGTTCTTC; CDR3aa: CASSLSGQGAGEQFF
j_gene: TRBJ2-7; d_gene: TRBD1; abundance: .; len: 12; v_gene: TRBV27; CDR3nt: TGTGCCAGTGGACAGGGGGAGAGCGAGCAGTACTTC; CDR3aa: CASGQGESEQYF
j_gene: TRBJ1-1; d_gene: .; abundance: .; len: 14; v_gene: TRBV7-2; CDR3nt: TGTGCCAGCAGCTTATATTTAGGGGGCACTGAAGCTTTCTTT; CDR3aa: CASSLYLGGTEAFF
j_gene: TRBJ1-2; d_gene: .; abundance: .; len: 15; v_gene: TRBV28; CDR3nt: TGTGCCAGCAGTCTATATATGGCAGATACCTATGGCTACACCTTC; CDR3aa: CASSLYMADTYGYTF
j_gene: TRBJ1-2; d_gene: TRBD1; abundance: .; len: 12; v_gene: TRBV28; CDR3nt: TGTGCCAGCAAGGAGGGGGCAGAAGGCTACACCTTC; CDR3aa: CASKEGAEGYTF
j_gene: TRBJ2-7; d_gene: .; abundance: .; len: 12; v_gene: TRBV6-6; CDR3nt: TGTGCCAGCAGCTCAATACTTTACGAGCAGTACTTC; CDR3aa: CASSSILYEQYF
j_gene: TRBJ2-1; d_gene: .; abundance: .; len: 14; v_gene: TRBV30; CDR3nt: TGTGCCTGGACCCTTAGCGGGACAGACAATGAGCAGTTCTTC; CDR3aa: CAWTLSGTDNEQFF
j_gene: TRBJ1-5; d_gene: TRBD1; abundance: .; len: 15; v_gene: TRBV19; CDR3nt: TGTGCCAGTACGAGGGGACAGGGTTACAATCAGCCCCAGCATTTT; CDR3aa: CASTRGQGYNQPQHF
j_gene: TRBJ2-5; d_gene: TRBD1; abundance: once; len: 16; v_gene: TRBV28; CDR3nt: TGTGCCAGCAGAAACTACAGGGGGCGCCGGGAAGAGACCCAGTACTTC; CDR3aa: CASRNYRGRREETQYF
j_gene: TRBJ1-1; d_gene: .; abundance: .; len: 14; v_gene: TRBV19; CDR3nt: TGTGCCAGTAGGGATTGGACTTTGAACACTGAAGCTTTCTTT; CDR3aa: CASRDWTLNTEAFF
j_gene: TRBJ2-7; d_gene: .; abundance: .; len: 13; v_gene: TRBV27; CDR3nt: TGTGCCAGCAGTTTACGGGTCTCCTACGAGCAGTACTTC; CDR3aa: CASSLRVSYEQYF
j_gene: TRBJ2-2; d_gene: TRBD2; abundance: .; len: 15; v_gene: TRBV7-2; CDR3nt: TGTGCCAGCAGCCAGACTAGCGGGAACACCGGGGAGCTGTTTTTT; CDR3aa: CASSQTSGNTGELFF
j_gene: TRBJ1-1; d_gene: TRBD1; abundance: few; len: 14; v_gene: TRBV6-5; CDR3nt: TGTGCCAGCAGACCATTCACAGGGGGCACTGAAGCTTTCTTT; CDR3aa: CASRPFTGGTEAFF
j_gene: TRBJ1-5; d_gene: TRBD1; abundance: few; len: 16; v_gene: TRBV19; CDR3nt: TGTGCCAGTACAATGGGACAGGGGGCTAGCAATCAGCCCCAGCATTTT; CDR3aa: CASTMGQGASNQPQHF
j_gene: TRBJ2-7; d_gene: TRBD2; abundance: .; len: 13; v_gene: TRBV4-1; CDR3nt: TGCGCCAGCGGCGAGCGGGAGGGCCTGGGGCAGTACTTC; CDR3aa: CASGEREGLGQYF
j_gene: TRBJ2-7; d_gene: TRBD2; abundance: .; len: 16; v_gene: TRBV2; CDR3nt: TGTGCCAGCACCCTGGGACTACGACCCTCTCCTCTCGAGCAGTACTTC; CDR3aa: CASTLGLRPSPLEQYF
j_gene: TRBJ1-1; d_gene: .; abundance: .; len: 13; v_gene: TRBV14; CDR3nt: TGTGCCAGCAGCCAAGACAGTAACACTGAAGCTTTCTTT; CDR3aa: CASSQDSNTEAFF
j_gene: TRBJ2-3; d_gene: .; abundance: .; len: 11; v_gene: TRBV20-1; CDR3nt: TGCAGTGCAGATAGCGCTCGTACGCAGTATTTT; CDR3aa: CSADSARTQYF
j_gene: TRBJ2-7; d_gene: .; abundance: .; len: 12; v_gene: TRBV6-5; CDR3nt: TGTGCCAGCAGTATGGGAGGCTACGAGCAGTACTTC; CDR3aa: CASSMGGYEQYF
j_gene: TRBJ2-1; d_gene: .; abundance: .; len: 13; v_gene: TRBV11-2; CDR3nt: TGTGCCAGCAGCCTAATGATCGACAATGAGCAGTTCTTC; CDR3aa: CASSLMIDNEQFF
j_gene: TRBJ2-1; d_gene: TRBD2; abundance: .; len: 15; v_gene: TRBV19; CDR3nt: TGTGCCAGTAGTATCACGACTAGCGGGATCAATGAGCAGTTCTTC; CDR3aa: CASSITTSGINEQFF
j_gene: TRBJ1-1; d_gene: .; abundance: few; len: 14; v_gene: TRBV4-2; CDR3nt: TGTGCCAGCAGCCATCCACAGGGCCTCACTGAAGCTTTCTTT; CDR3aa: CASSHPQGLTEAFF
j_gene: TRBJ2-2; d_gene: TRBD2; abundance: .; len: 17; v_gene: TRBV2; CDR3nt: TGTGCCAGCAGCGAGGGGCCGACTAGCAGAAACACCGGGGAGCTGTTTTTT; CDR3aa: CASSEGPTSRNTGELFF
j_gene: TRBJ2-3; d_gene: TRBD2; abundance: .; len: 14; v_gene: TRBV28; CDR3nt: TGTGCCAGCAACCTAGCGGGAGTAGAAGATACGCAGTATTTT; CDR3aa: CASNLAGVEDTQYF